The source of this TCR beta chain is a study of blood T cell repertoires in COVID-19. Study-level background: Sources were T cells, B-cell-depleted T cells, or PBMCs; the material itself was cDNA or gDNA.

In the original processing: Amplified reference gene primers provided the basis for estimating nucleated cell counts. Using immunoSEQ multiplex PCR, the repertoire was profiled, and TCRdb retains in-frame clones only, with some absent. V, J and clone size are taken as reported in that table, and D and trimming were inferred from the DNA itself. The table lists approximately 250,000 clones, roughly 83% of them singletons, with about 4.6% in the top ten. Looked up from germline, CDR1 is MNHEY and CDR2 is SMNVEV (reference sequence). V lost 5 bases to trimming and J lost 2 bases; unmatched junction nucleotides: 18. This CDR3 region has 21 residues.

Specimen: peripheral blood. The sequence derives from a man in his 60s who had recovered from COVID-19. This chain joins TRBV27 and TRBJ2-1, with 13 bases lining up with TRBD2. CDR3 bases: TGTGCCAGCAGTCCCCAAGTGTCCGGGACTAGCGGGAAGTTGGCCTACAATGAGCAGTTCTTC. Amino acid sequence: CASSPQVSGTSGKLAYNEQFF.